This T cell receptor (beta chain) came from a study of T-cell memory formation after mild COVID-19. Background on the study: Largely donor-specific TCR clusters were found.

Broader study findings: Memory cells collected pre-infection included some clones that later responded, suggesting cross-reactive memory joined.

Germline values: CDR1 SGHKS, CDR2 YYEKEE (reference sequence). This CDR3 region has 14 residues. V was shortened by 0 bases and J by 5 bases, with 9 bases between the two germline ends. As regards this clonotype: Its antigen remains unidentified.

Researchers used 5'RACE with constant-segment primers to make TCR alpha and TCR beta cDNA libraries that carry sample barcodes and UMIs. TCRdb itself ran the 5' RACE reads through MiXCR, one entry per CDR3 protein. The profile shows about 360,000 distinct CDR3 sequences, around 15% of them singletons. The clonotype was recovered from a man between 18 and 29 years old who had mild COVID-19 (a few samples of this study predate the infection). Cell type and time point are not known. Sequenced: PBMCs or a T cell subset sorted from them (not recorded which). V gene TRBV5-5 combines with J gene TRBJ1-5; D perhaps matches TRBD1 (6 bases). The DNA for the CDR3 is TGTGCCAGCAGCTTGGAACAGGGCTATCAGCCCCAGCATTTT. Protein: CASSLEQGYQPQHF. Full variable domain (remainder filled in from reference TRBV5-5 and TRBJ1-5): DAGVTQSPTHLIKTRGQQVTLRCSPISGHKSVSWYQQVLGQGPQFIFQYYEKEERGRGNFPDRFSARQFPNYSSELNVNALLLGDSALYLCASSLEQGYQPQHFGDGTRLSIL.